The sequence of this TCR beta chain was determined in a study of T cells after yellow fever vaccination (dated by TCRdb to the late 2010s). General notes on the study: The SMART-Seq v4 Ultra Low Input RNA kit was used to prepare libraries from fractions with low cell numbers. To follow T-cell clones before and after primary and booster YFV17D yellow fever vaccination, bulk TCR alpha and beta repertoires were sequenced over time. The cohort comprised two healthy male donors, one aged 18 to 30 and one aged 30 to 40 years. Bulk PBMC replicates and cell subsets were isolated from blood drawn at multiple timepoints before and after both primary and secondary immunization. Overall results and qualifications from the work: Compared with the primary T-cell response, the secondary T-cell response was faster but weaker, reaching its peak on day 5 rather than on day 15. Only a couple of donors were included in the study, so the extent to which the findings can be generalized is limited. Most clones expanded after primary vaccination (around 96% of CD4 and 80% to 90% of CD8) were re-detected after the booster, suggesting that broad memory maintenance occurred. A small share of clonotypes occurred in both CD4 and CD8 compartments, likely arising from convergent recombination. Computational filtering was needed because FACS-sorted repertoires could contain abundant contaminating clonotypes from the bulk population.

The CDR3 runs 14 amino acids, cysteine and phenylalanine included. Only the CDR3 DNA is retained, 42 bases long and in frame from the first base. The trim is 1 base for V and 5 bases for J, with a gap of 6 bases between the germline ends. CDR1 and CDR2, per the germline V gene, are LGHNT and FRNRAP. This clonotype came up a few times. Its cognate antigen has yet to be identified. No qualities accompany the bases; no much larger clone lies one base away. This specimen's treatment or condition label, per the study, means: live attenuated yellow fever vaccine strain. PBMCs were isolated from peripheral blood using a standard Ficoll-Paque protocol. Dynabeads CD4 and CD8 positive selection kits were used to isolate CD4 and CD8 T-cell fractions. RNA was extracted with TriZol from bulk PBMCs, CD4 and CD8 fractions, and dextramer-positive and dextramer-negative fractions. The instrument given in TCRdb is Illumina NovaSeq 6000. TCR cDNA was synthesized by 5'RACE template switching, through which a universal primer site and unique molecular identifiers were introduced. cDNA synthesis was primed from both the TCR alpha and TCR beta constant segments. Library amplification used two PCR steps, and the second PCR step added sample barcodes and sequencing adapters. Sequencing of libraries was done on Illumina HiSeq 2500 (2x100 bp) or NovaSeq (2x150 bp). The authors' analysis ran thus. Demultiplexing of reads and collapsing into UMI consensus sequences were performed with MIGEC, and V(D)J alignment was carried out with MiXCR. Vaccine-responding clonotypes were defined with edgeR using replicate PBMC samples, requiring FDR below 0.01 and a log2 fold change above 5 up to day 15. Each bulk clonotype was labeled CD4 or CD8 based on which sequenced repertoire, CD4 or CD8, contained the clonotype at higher abundance. In-frame beta chains were kept once TCRdb had trimmed the public reads at Q25 with fastp and called clones with MiXCR. When rows share a CDR3 protein, they turn into one entry using the most common DNA and genes. None of the V and J calls come from the authors' own analysis; TCRdb made them. The sample has 150,000 to 200,000 distinct CDR3 sequences on record, approximately 9.9% of them singletons. The leading ten clones occupy about 40% of the sample.

Specimen: CD8+ T cells sorted from PBMCs, collected 45 days after the yellow fever booster vaccination. The TCR was taken from a young man who received the YFV17D yellow fever vaccine. The receptor chain draws on TRBV12-5 and TRBJ1-6; the D gene identity is not certain. The DNA is as follows: TGTGCTAGTGGTTTGGGGCAGAATAATTCACCCCTCCACTTT. Protein translation: CASGLGQNNSPLHF.